A single sample gave rise to the 31 T cell receptor beta chains below, sequenced in a study of T-cell memory formation after mild COVID-19. TCRdb re-called the 5' RACE reads with MiXCR, one entry per CDR3 protein. The sample holds approximately 340,000 distinct CDR3 sequences, over 10% seen once. Source material: PBMCs or a T cell subset sorted from them (not recorded which). Receptor source: a man aged 18 to 30 who had mild COVID-19 (a few samples of this study predate the infection). Cell type and time point are not known.

This clonotype was observed a few times. The chain carries TRBV2 and TRBJ2-3; D may be TRBD2 (6 bases). The CDR3 is 16 residues long. Germline CDR1 is SNHLY and CDR2 is FYNNEI. The V gene lost 2 bases and the J gene lost 6 bases, with 18 bases spanning the gap. CDR3 DNA sequence: TGTGCCAGCAGTGAAAGGAGGGTCACAGAGGGGGATACGCAGTATTTT. Its translation is CASSERRVTEGDTQYF.

This chain connects TRBV7-2 to TRBJ1-1, with 7 bases matching TRBD1. Looked up from germline, CDR1 is SGHTA and CDR2 is FQGNSA. V trimming: 4 bases; J trimming: 1 base; junction bases outside the gene matches: 9. The CDR3 sequence is 16 residues long. In DNA, the CDR3 is TGTGCCAGCAGCTCAGCCGGGACAGCGGGGAACACTGAAGCTTTCTTT. It codes for CASSSAGTAGNTEAFF.

This clonotype was observed many times. The gene calls are TRBV15 and TRBJ2-5; D unclear. Trimming removed 0 bases from V and 8 bases from J, with 7 bases in between. The germline V gene encodes CDR1 LNHNV and CDR2 YYDKDF (reference sequence). The CDR3 totals 12 residues. Here the CDR3 reads CATSRDIETQYF. CDR3 coding DNA: TGTGCCACCAGCAGAGATATTGAAACCCAGTACTTC. The whole variable domain, filled in from reference TRBV15 and TRBJ2-5, reads DAMVIQNPRYQVTQFGKPVTLSCSQTLNHNVMYWYQQKSSQAPKLLFHYYDKDFNNEADTPDNFQSRRPNTSFCFLDIRSPGLGDTAMYLCATSRDIETQYFGPGTRLLVL.

The chain carries TRBV11-2 and TRBJ2-7, with D uncertain. There are 14 residues in the CDR3. Germline V gene sequence: CDR1 SGHAT, CDR2 FQNNGV. Trimming removed 1 base at V and 1 base at J, with 8 bases between. The CDR3 reads CASSLVPVSYEQYF. CDR3 sequence (DNA): TGTGCCAGCAGCTTAGTCCCGGTGTCCTACGAGCAGTACTTC. Supplemented by reference TRBV11-2 and TRBJ2-7, the full variable domain reads EAGVAQSPRYKIIEKRQSVAFWCNPISGHATLYWYQQILGQGPKLLIQFQNNGVVDDSQLPKDRFSAERLKGVDSTLKIQPAKLEDSAVYLCASSLVPVSYEQYFGPGTRLTVT.

The V gene is TRBV12-3 or TRBV12-4, the J gene TRBJ2-7; D might be TRBD1 (6 bases). This CDR3 region has 14 residues. V was shortened by 5 bases and J by 6 bases, with 17 bases between the two germline ends. CDR3 DNA sequence: TGTGCCAGCAGTCTACAGGGCCCCCCTATCGAGCAGTACTTC. Translated: CASSLQGPPIEQYF.

In this sample, this clonotype turned up many times. This chain links TRBV20-1 with TRBJ2-3; 10 bases agree with TRBD2. Trimming at V came to 0 bases and at J to 5 bases, leaving 5 bases not matched to a gene. Germline V lookup: CDR1 DFQATT, CDR2 SNEGSKA (reference sequence). CDR3 length: 15 residues. This CDR3 reads CSARDERGGKDTQYF. CDR3 DNA: TGCAGTGCTAGAGATGAGCGGGGGGGCAAAGATACGCAGTATTTT.

The chain carries TRBV5-6 and TRBJ1-1; D is possibly TRBD1 (5 bases). Germline loops: CDR1 SGHDT, CDR2 YYEEEE. The CDR3 length is 13 residues. Trimming cost V 2 bases and J 7 bases, with 12 bases left between them. CDR3 DNA: TGTGCCAGCAGCTTTAGGACAACGAATGAAGCTTTCTTT. Its protein is CASSFRTTNEAFF.

This clonotype was counted only a few times. This chain uses TRBV27 with TRBJ2-5; a weak D match, TRBD1 (6 bases). This CDR3 is 15 amino acids long. Trimming took 5 bases from V and 7 from J, leaving 20 bases between them. Germline assignment: CDR1 MNHEY and CDR2 SMNVEV (reference sequence). CDR3 sequence (DNA): TGTGCCAGCAGTGGGCGGACAGAGAAAGAGTGGACCCAGTACTTC. Protein sequence: CASSGRTEKEWTQYF.

This clonotype was counted only a few times. This sequence joins TRBV5-1 and TRBJ1-2, with unresolved D. The V and J ends lost 4 bases and 2 bases respectively, with 15 bases between them. The CDR3 is 15 amino acids. The germline V gene has CDR1 SGHRS and CDR2 YFSETQ. In DNA form, the CDR3 reads TGCGCCAGCAGCATCAATCAACCCCACAACTATGGCTACACCTTC. This sequence encodes CASSINQPHNYGYTF.

This clonotype was counted a few times. This chain uses TRBV29-1 with TRBJ1-2; 10 bases agree with TRBD1. The CDR3 runs to 13 residues. Germline V gene lookup returns CDR1 SQVTM and CDR2 ANQGSEA. CDR3 in amino acids: CLASDRGNYGYTF. CDR3 coding DNA: TGCTTGGCCTCGGACAGGGGGAACTATGGCTACACCTTC. Looking up the rest from reference TRBV29-1 and TRBJ1-2 gives the full variable domain: SAVISQKPSRDICQRGTSLTIQCQVDSQVTMMFWYRQQPGQSLTLIATANQGSEATYESGFVIDKFPISRPNLTFSTLTVSNMSPEDSSIYLCLASDRGNYGYTFGSGTRLTVV.

This clonotype was found a few times. At one end, the junction sequence differs from germline, possibly due to a read error. The chain employs TRBV20-1 and TRBJ1-1; no clear D gene. Germline loops: CDR1 DFQATT, CDR2 SNEGSKA (reference sequence). The CDR3 extends over 12 amino acids. In DNA form, the CDR3 reads TGCAGGGCTACGCTCCCGGACCGCGAAGCTTTCTTT. Its protein product is CRATLPDREAFF.

This clonotype was detected a few times. The rearrangement joins TRBV10-3 to TRBJ2-2, with D maybe TRBD1 (5 bases). The CDR3 is 15 amino acids. Germline V gene lookup returns CDR1 ENHRY and CDR2 SYGVKD. V gave up 2 bases and J gave up 2 bases, with 9 bases separating them. The CDR3 coding sequence is TGTGCCATCAGTGAGCGTCAGGGCAACACCGGGGAGCTGTTTTTT. Protein product: CAISERQGNTGELFF.

The chain carries TRBV4-3 and TRBJ1-6; unclear D gene. The CDR3 is made up of 15 amino acids. CDR1 is LGHNA and CDR2 is YSLEER in the germline V gene. The V end was cut by 0 bases, the J end by 3 bases, with 6 bases between. CDR3 sequence reads: CASSQETYYNSPLHF. The CDR3 DNA reads TGCGCCAGCAGCCAAGAGACATACTATAATTCACCCCTCCACTTT.

The rearrangement links TRBV5-8 to TRBJ1-6; D not resolved. The CDR3 is 15 amino acids. Deletions cut 0 bases from V and 8 bases from J, with 12 bases between. Germline loops: CDR1 SGHTS, CDR2 YDEGEE. The CDR3 bases are TGTGCCAGCAGCTTGGTTTCGTATAACTATTCACCCCTCCACTTT. It is translated as CASSLVSYNYSPLHF.

This sequence joins TRBV29-1 and TRBJ2-3; no definite D call. The CDR3 consists of 8 residues. The V gene's germline CDR1 is SQVTM and CDR2 ANQGSEA. This CDR3 is CCTDTQYF. For the CDR3, the DNA is TGCTGTACAGATACGCAGTATTTT.

The gene calls are TRBV7-2 and TRBJ2-3; D call uncertain. CDR1 and CDR2 from the germline V gene are SGHTA and FQGNSA. The CDR3 extends over 13 amino acids. The V and J ends lost 3 bases and 6 bases respectively, with 10 bases between them. The CDR3 DNA is TGTGCCAGCAGCTTGACCATTAAGGATACGCAGTATTTT. It is translated as CASSLTIKDTQYF. The variable domain in full, completed from reference TRBV7-2 and TRBJ2-3, reads GAGVSQSPSNKVTEKGKDVELRCDPISGHTALYWYRQSLGQGLEFLIYFQGNSAPDKSGLPSDRFSAERTGGSVSTLTIQRTQQEDSAVYLCASSLTIKDTQYFGPGTRLTVL.

Concerning this clonotype: This may come from a read error, since a much larger clone is one base off. The chain couples TRBV20-1 to TRBJ2-5, with D uncertain. Germline CDR1 is DFQATT and CDR2 is SNEGSKA (reference sequence). The CDR3 contains 10 residues. Trimming removed 1 base from V and 5 bases from J, with 2 bases in between. The CDR3 DNA sequence: TGCAGTGCTAGAGTTGAGACCCAGTACTTC. This sequence encodes CSARVETQYF.

This clonotype showed up just a few times. V usage is TRBV6-5 and J usage is TRBJ2-2, with 10 bases identical to TRBD1. V gave up 5 bases and J gave up 1 base; unmatched junction bases: 4. Germline loops: CDR1 MNHEY, CDR2 SVGAGI. This CDR3 is built from 16 residues. The CDR3 loop is CASSRGQGVNTGELFF. The CDR3 nucleotides are TGTGCCAGCAGTCGCGGACAGGGGGTGAACACCGGGGAGCTGTTTTTT.

The genes are TRBV6-2 or TRBV6-3 and TRBJ1-6, with a tentative D call TRBD1 (6 bases). Trimming left V 6 bases short and J 6 bases short, with 18 bases between. The CDR3 extends over 16 amino acids. CDR1 and CDR2 from the germline V gene are MNHEY and SVGEGT. CDR3 loop: CASSRRGPAGNSPLHF. CDR3 sequence (DNA): TGTGCCAGCAGCCGCAGGGGACCTGCGGGTAATTCACCCCTCCACTTT.

The chain joins TRBV20-1 to TRBJ2-2; D is uncertain. The V end was cut by 2 bases, the J end by 7 bases, with 8 bases between. The CDR3 has 12 amino acids. Germline CDR1 DFQATT, CDR2 SNEGSKA (reference sequence). The CDR3 DNA follows: TGCAGTGCTAGATCGGGCTTCGGGGAGCTGTTTTTT. This encodes CSARSGFGELFF.

This clonotype appeared a few times. The chain joins TRBV28 to TRBJ2-4, with D maybe TRBD1 (6 bases). There are 13 residues in the CDR3. V was shortened by 3 bases and J by 9 bases, with 12 bases between the two germline ends. CDR1 is MDHEN, CDR2 SYDVKM, per germline. CDR3 sequence reads: CASSFQGLGIQYF. CDR3 bases: TGTGCCAGCAGTTTTCAGGGGCTGGGCATTCAGTACTTC.

The chain employs TRBV12-3 or TRBV12-4 and TRBJ1-1, with 8 nucleotides matching TRBD1. J lost 4 bases, V lost 5 bases, and 12 bases had no gene match. The CDR3 is made up of 16 amino acids. The CDR3 sequence: CASSPFGATGATEAFF. CDR3 in DNA: TGTGCCAGCAGTCCCTTCGGCGCGACAGGGGCCACTGAAGCTTTCTTT.

This chain uses TRBV27 with TRBJ2-6; D gene uncertain. CDR1 is MNHEY, CDR2 SMNVEV, per germline (reference sequence). Trimming left V 3 bases short and J 1 base short, with 4 bases between. This CDR3 region has 14 residues. CDR3 residues: CASSFGSGANVLTF. In nucleotides, the CDR3 is TGTGCCAGCAGTTTCGGGTCTGGGGCCAACGTCCTGACTTTC.

This chain uses TRBV6-5 with TRBJ2-5, with D hard to call. CDR3 length: 14 amino acids. The V gene lost 2 bases and the J gene lost 1 base, with 8 bases spanning the gap. Germline V CDR1 and CDR2: MNHEY, SVGAGI. CDR3 DNA: TGTGCCAGCAGTTACAGTAGTGGCCAAGAGACCCAGTACTTC. Amino acids: CASSYSSGQETQYF.

The chain carries TRBV2 and TRBJ2-3; D may match TRBD1 or TRBD2 (5 bases each). This CDR3 has 11 amino acids. V was clipped by 7 bases and J by 9 bases, with 11 bases between them. CDR1 is SNHLY and CDR2 is FYNNEI in the germline V gene. The DNA of the CDR3 is TGTGCCAGCATGGGGGTTCGGACGCAGTATTTT. Translated, it gives CASMGVRTQYF.

The sample holds a few counts of this clonotype. The genes are TRBV7-2 and TRBJ2-2; D possibly corresponds to TRBD1 (5 bases). V shed 5 bases and J shed 5 bases, with 18 bases lying between them. The CDR3 extends over 16 amino acids. The germline gives CDR1 SGHTA, CDR2 FQGNSA. The chain's CDR3 is CASSTRSRVLTGELFF. The CDR3 region has the DNA TGTGCCAGCAGCACCCGGTCCAGGGTATTGACCGGGGAGCTGTTTTTT.

This chain connects TRBV7-2 to TRBJ1-1; D is uncertain. V lost 2 bases, J lost 2 bases, and 12 bases lay in between. This CDR3 has 15 amino acids. Germline V lookup: CDR1 SGHTA, CDR2 FQGNSA. The CDR3 loop is CASSLMRASNTEAFF. CDR3 nucleotides: TGTGCCAGCAGCTTAATGAGGGCTAGTAACACTGAAGCTTTCTTT.

The chain recombines TRBV5-1 with TRBJ2-5; 9 nucleotides match TRBD2. From germline, CDR1 is SGHRS and CDR2 YFSETQ. V trimming: 0 bases; J trimming: 1 base; junction bases outside the gene matches: 4. The CDR3 totals 16 residues. In DNA, the CDR3 is TGCGCCAGCAGCTTGGAGGCGGGGGGGGCCCAAGAGACCCAGTACTTC. Its protein product is CASSLEAGGAQETQYF.

This clonotype was found many times. V and J are TRBV7-8 and TRBJ2-7; a possible D gene is TRBD1 (6 bases). V lost 1 base to trimming and J lost 2 bases, with 6 bases between them. CDR3 length: 13 residues. From germline, CDR1 is SGHVS and CDR2 FQNEAQ. In DNA form, the CDR3 reads TGTGCCAGCAGCTTAGGGGGGCCCTACGAGCAGTACGTC. Amino acids: CASSLGGPYEQYV.

This clonotype has a handful of counts. The chain joins TRBV12-3 or TRBV12-4 to TRBJ1-2, with D tentatively TRBD1 (5 bases). This CDR3 spans 12 amino acids. The V end lost 3 bases, the J end lost 6 bases, and 8 bases lay between the germline ends. The CDR3 spells CASSFRGDGYTF. As DNA, the CDR3 is TGTGCCAGCAGTTTTCGGGGGGATGGCTACACCTTC.

V and J are TRBV29-1 and TRBJ1-4; 9 nucleotides agree with TRBD1. Losses at the gene ends were 7 bases for V and 6 bases for J; bases not matched to a gene: 6. The CDR3 consists of 13 residues. In germline, CDR1 is SQVTM, CDR2 ANQGSEA. CDR3 residues: CSARTGVDEKLFF. The CDR3 DNA sequence: TGCAGCGCCCGGACAGGGGTGGATGAAAAACTGTTTTTT.